This paragraph covers one T cell receptor beta chain sequence. The clone's antigen remains unknown. The sample holds no much larger clone one base away, and base qualities are not on file. This sample was taken from a study of T cells in localized non-small cell lung cancer (dated by TCRdb to 2018 to 2020). Background on the whole study: The study examined T cell repertoires in approximately 240 patients with early-stage NSCLC and compared tumors with uninvolved tumor-adjacent lungs. The cohort consisted of 200 to 250 treatment-naive NSCLC patients whose localized lung tumors had been resected. Of the NSCLC patients, over 120 were male and approximately 97 were female, and the mean age was approximately 69 years. Broader findings and caveats from the paper: Uninvolved tumor-adjacent lung showed the highest T cell clonality, higher than tumor, which suggests more focused antigenic responses in the uninvolved tumor-adjacent lung. Because multi-region tumor sequencing was not performed, intratumor heterogeneity could not be ruled out. Longer overall survival was associated with higher T cell density in blood, whereas shorter survival was associated with higher clonality in adjacent lung. A median of roughly 60 of the top 100 tumor clones were detected in paired uninvolved adjacent lung, and 28 of these tumor clones were also found among the top 100 clones of the paired uninvolved adjacent lung. Because the study design was exploratory, TCR variables were selected using unadjusted p-values without false-discovery rate correction.

From a lookup of the germline V gene, CDR1 and CDR2 are SNHLY and FYNNEI. From the cysteine up to the phenylalanine, the CDR3 has a length of 16 residues. Kept here is only the CDR3 DNA, which spans 48 bases and is read in frame from base 1. V is clipped by 3 bases and J by 2 bases, and the sequence between their germline boundaries is 13 bases long. The immunoSEQ Assay was used to sequence TCR beta CDR3 regions from DNA. As for the original processing: T cell density was computed as TCR beta template counts normalized to usable DNA estimated by amplifying housekeeping genes. Using the preseqR package, richness was estimated by extrapolating to 120,000 templates for tissue samples and 400,000 templates for PBMC samples. Clonality was defined as one minus Pielou's evenness. Tissue-enriched TCRs were identified by differential abundance testing using productive amino-acid clonotypes, minimum total count 5 and alpha 0.1. The Jaccard Index and the Morisita Overlap Index were used to measure how much the repertoires overlapped between compartments. TCR beta CDR3s were clustered by GLIPH together with public tetramer-defined viral CDR3s, and at least three viral sequences plus V-gene enrichment were required for viral motifs. Sourced from immuneACCESS, this table was stored by TCRdb with only in-frame sequences that have V and J called. A share of the clones is absent; for the studies checked, an unresolved V gene accounts for under half, and the remainder has no known explanation. That table furnishes V, J and clone size, whereas the DNA furnished D and trimming. This sample comprises around 30,000 clones, more than 75% of them detected only once. 10% to 15% of the sample lies in the top ten.

At diagnosis, peripheral blood, uninvolved tumor-adjacent lung and tumor were collected and stored as a combination of fresh-frozen and FFPE material. For TCR repertoire profiling, the blood samples were analyzed as peripheral blood mononuclear cells. The TCR sequence derives from a female donor older than 55 with stage III squamous cell lung carcinoma. Recombination linked TRBV2 to TRBJ2-2; the D gene is possibly TRBD1, with 6 bases matching. The sample consisted of peripheral blood, taken before any cancer treatment. The CDR3: CASSDSGGGNTGELFF. Here is the DNA: TGTGCCAGCAGTGATTCGGGTGGGGGCAACACCGGGGAGCTGTTTTTT.